These 18 T cell receptor beta chains were sequenced from one sample in a study of cytomegalovirus exposure and HLA in healthy donors. The primer mix had 60 Vbeta and 13 Jbeta primers. The table came from immunoSEQ multiplex PCR; TCRdb's copy has only in-frame clones and leaves some out. The sample records about 60,000 clones, 60% to 80% being singletons. The specimen was PBMCs. The receptors were sampled from a female donor in good health and CMV-seronegative.

The chain is built from TRBV28 and TRBJ2-6; D may be TRBD2 (5 bases). The CDR3 consists of 16 residues. Germline assignment: CDR1 MDHEN and CDR2 SYDVKM. V was shortened by 4 bases and J by 4 bases, with 14 bases between the two germline ends. DNA of the CDR3: TGTGCCAGCAGTTCCCCCGTGGAGGCGGGGGCCAACGTCCTGACTTTC. Translated: CASSSPVEAGANVLTF.

The chain employs TRBV6-5 and TRBJ1-2; 9 bases fit TRBD1. The CDR3 loop spans 14 amino acids. Germline lookup yields CDR1 MNHEY and CDR2 SVGAGI. The junction had 4 bases not matched to a gene; V was cut back by 0 bases and J by 8 bases. As DNA, the CDR3 is TGTGCCAGCAGTTACTCGGGGACAGGGTCCGGCTACACCTTC. This encodes CASSYSGTGSGYTF.

This clone has a single count. The J gene is TRBJ1-6, the V gene TRBV5-4; 7 bases align to TRBD1. Trimming at V came to 4 bases and at J to 7 bases, leaving 5 bases not matched to a gene. The germline V gene has CDR1 SGHNT and CDR2 YYREEE (reference sequence). The CDR3 has 14 amino acids. The CDR3 here is CASSRGTDNSPLHF. The CDR3 DNA reads TGTGCCAGCAGCCGAGGGACAGACAATTCACCCCTCCACTTT.

Notes on this clone: Other DNA sequences in the sample encode the same CDR3. This sequence joins TRBV9 and TRBJ2-3; weak D call: TRBD2 (5 bases). This CDR3 comprises 15 residues. V gave up 0 bases and J gave up 0 bases, with 8 bases separating them. In germline, CDR1 is SGDLS, CDR2 YYNGEE. The CDR3 DNA reads TGTGCCAGCAGCGTAGCAAGCGGAAGCACAGATACGCAGTATTTT. Its translation is CASSVASGSTDTQYF.

The CDR3 loop is CASSQSLTGTGRAVIYGYTF. The CDR3 region has the DNA TGCGCCAGCAGTCAATCGTTGACCGGGACAGGGAGGGCGGTAATCTATGGCTACACCTTC. The chain uses TRBV23-1 and TRBJ1-2; 9 bases match TRBD1. Being an ORF, TRBV23-1 has a function that is uncertain. V gave up 0 bases and J gave up 4 bases; unmatched junction bases: 18. The CDR3 consists of 20 residues.

The J gene is TRBJ2-5, the V gene TRBV5-6; 8 nucleotides line up with TRBD1. J gave up 2 bases and V 4 bases, and 19 bases lay outside the gene matches. This CDR3 is built from 19 residues. Germline loops: CDR1 SGHDT, CDR2 YYEEEE. The CDR3 DNA reads as TGTGCCAGCAGCCCCGCCCCCACAATCCGGACAGGGCCTCAAGAGACCCAGTACTTC. Its protein is CASSPAPTIRTGPQETQYF.

Comments on this clone: Germline and junction disagree at one end, which may indicate a read error. The chain recombines TRBV7-9 with TRBJ2-5; 7 nucleotides line up with TRBD2. Germline V CDR1 and CDR2: SEHNR, FQNEAQ (reference sequence). The CDR3 is 14 residues long. The CDR3 nucleotides are TGTTCCAGCAGCTTCCTAGCGGAGCAAGAGACCCAGTACTTC. This sequence encodes CSSSFLAEQETQYF.

The chain joins TRBV30 to TRBJ2-3; D is undetermined. Trimming removed 4 bases at V and 0 bases at J, with 11 bases between. The CDR3 loop spans 14 amino acids. Germline V CDR1 and CDR2: GTSNPN, SVGIG (reference sequence). For the CDR3, the DNA is TGTGCCTGGAATCGGGTCTCTAGCACAGATACGCAGTATTTT. Protein: CAWNRVSSTDTQYF.

This clone was seen only once. This rearrangement joins TRBV9 to TRBJ1-3, with D maybe TRBD1 (6 bases). V gave up 0 bases and J gave up 8 bases, with 15 bases separating them. The germline gives CDR1 SGDLS, CDR2 YYNGEE. CDR3 length: 15 amino acids. In DNA, the CDR3 is TGTGCCAGCAGCGTAGGGTCAGGGGCCCTTGACACCATATATTTT. Its protein is CASSVGSGALDTIYF.

The J gene is TRBJ2-7, the V gene TRBV15, with D possibly TRBD1 on 6 matching bases. Trimming took 6 bases from V and 2 from J, leaving 17 bases between them. CDR1 and CDR2 from the germline V gene are LNHNV and YYDKDF (reference sequence). The CDR3 totals 15 residues. The CDR3 is CATRQHGTPAYEQYF. CDR3 nucleotides: TGTGCCACCAGACAACACGGGACACCCGCCTACGAGCAGTACTTC.

The chain links TRBV2 to TRBJ2-1; 10 bases line up with TRBD2. Germline trimming cut 8 bases from V and 6 bases from J; bases unmatched to any gene: 7. There are 14 residues in the CDR3. Germline V gene sequence: CDR1 SNHLY, CDR2 FYNNEI. CDR3: CASYRAGGLNEQFF. The CDR3 DNA reads TGTGCCAGCTATAGAGCGGGGGGGCTCAATGAGCAGTTCTTC.

This CDR3 is CATSAGQGGYEQYF. The CDR3 DNA sequence: TGTGCCACCAGCGCGGGACAGGGAGGATACGAGCAGTACTTC. The chain uses TRBV15 and TRBJ2-7; 9 bases map to TRBD1. The CDR3 covers 14 residues. V dropped 5 bases and J dropped 4; count of bases not matched to a gene: 6. In germline, CDR1 is LNHNV, CDR2 YYDKDF (reference sequence).

The genes are TRBV15 and TRBJ1-6; D is unresolved. V was cut by 0 bases and J by 5 bases, with 8 bases left in between. The CDR3 spans 15 residues. Looked up from germline, CDR1 is LNHNV and CDR2 is YYDKDF (reference sequence). The CDR3: CATSREQSNNSPLHF. CDR3 bases: TGTGCCACCAGCAGAGAACAGTCCAATAATTCACCCCTCCACTTT.

In its sample, this clone was seen a few times. The chain combines TRBV1 with TRBJ1-1; TRBD1 was called by the table and not checked on the DNA. TRBV1 is a listed pseudogene. The CDR3 has 14 amino acids. CDR3 DNA: TGCACCAGCAGGCCGGGACAGGCGAACACTGAAGCTTTCTTT. Translated, it gives CTSRPGQANTEAFF.

V usage is TRBV6-1 and J usage is TRBJ2-3, with 10 bases lining up with TRBD2. Germline CDR1 MNHNS, CDR2 SASEGT. The V segment lost 5 bases and the J segment 3 bases; nucleotides outside the gene matches: 5. The length of the CDR3 is 15 residues. CDR3 nucleotides: TGTGCCAGCAGTCCTGTAGCGGGAGGAACAGATACGCAGTATTTT. Protein: CASSPVAGGTDTQYF.

V and J are TRBV5-8 and TRBJ1-1; D is uncertain. Trimming took 0 bases from V and 1 from J, leaving 19 bases between them. This CDR3 is built from 18 residues. CDR1 SGHTS and CDR2 YDEGEE come from the germline V gene. In nucleotides, the CDR3 is TGTGCCAGCAGCTTGGTTGGGCACCCCTACAGATCGAACACTGAAGCTTTCTTT. Its translation is CASSLVGHPYRSNTEAFF. The variable domain in full, completed from reference TRBV5-8 and TRBJ1-1, reads EAGVTQSPTHLIKTRGQQATLRCSPISGHTSVYWYQQALGLGLQFLLWYDEGEERNRGNFPPRFSGRQFPNYSSELNVNALELEDSALYLCASSLVGHPYRSNTEAFFGQGTRLTVV.

This chain connects TRBV5-6 to TRBJ1-1; 12 nucleotides match TRBD1. The CDR3 sequence is 16 residues long. V was pared by 2 bases and J by 1 base, with 3 bases of the junction left unmatched. Germline V gene data show CDR1 as SGHDT and CDR2 as YYEEEE. The CDR3 reads CASSFGTGGKNTEAFF. Here the CDR3 DNA reads TGTGCCAGCAGCTTCGGGACAGGGGGCAAGAACACTGAAGCTTTCTTT.

This clone was detected once. This CDR3 is also generated by other DNA sequences in the sample. The chain combines TRBV7-2 with TRBJ2-7, with TRBD1 matching over 9 bases. V was clipped by 5 bases and J by 0 bases; unmatched bases: 11. The CDR3 has 17 residues. Germline values: CDR1 SGHTA, CDR2 FQGNSA. The CDR3 here is CASSPHSGTGSSYEQYF. The CDR3, as DNA: TGTGCCAGCAGCCCCCACTCCGGGACAGGGAGCTCCTACGAGCAGTACTTC. The full variable domain, its missing parts supplied by reference TRBV7-2 and TRBJ2-7, is GAGVSQSPSNKVTEKGKDVELRCDPISGHTALYWYRQSLGQGLEFLIYFQGNSAPDKSGLPSDRFSAERTGGSVSTLTIQRTQQEDSAVYLCASSPHSGTGSSYEQYFGPGTRLTVT.